This TCR beta chain stems from a study of blood T cells in healthy people across ages. General study results and limits: Compared with aged donors, long-lived donors showed fewer expanded clones, suggesting selection. Diversity figures derived from one million T cells were judged to underestimate the true value.

V was shortened by 1 base and J by 3 bases, with 6 bases between the two germline ends. CDR1 is SQVTM, CDR2 ANQGSEA, per germline. CDR3 size: 12 residues. Primers used in a second PCR of about 6 to 11 cycles were a sample-barcoded 5' primer and a J-beta primer mix. In TCRdb, the 5' RACE reads were re-called with MiXCR into one record per CDR3 protein. The sample shows about 830,000 distinct CDR3 sequences, about 59% of them seen only once. In this sample, this clonotype turned up a few times. Its antigen is still unknown. The clonotype was recovered from a man under 40 in good health. The rearrangement joins TRBV29-1 to TRBJ1-2; D is undetermined. The sample consisted of blood. The DNA for the CDR3 is TGCAGCGTTGAAGTGTGGGACTATGGCTACACCTTC. It specifies CSVEVWDYGYTF.